Shown below are 27 T cell receptor beta chains from a single sample sequenced in a study of blood T cell repertoires in COVID-19. The protocol was immunoSEQ multiplex PCR, while the TCRdb copy is restricted to in-frame clones and leaves out a portion. The table includes about 260,000 clones, over 75% detected once. Sequencing was carried out using peripheral blood. These receptors all come from a human donor in a cohort sampled during active COVID-19.

The table lists this clone with a few counts. The gene calls are TRBV30 and TRBJ1-3, with no clear D. The germline V gene has CDR1 GTSNPN and CDR2 SVGIG (reference sequence). Trimming stripped 0 bases from V and 2 bases from J, with 5 bases between. The CDR3 totals 13 residues. The CDR3 region is CAWSVTAGNTIYF. The CDR3 DNA reads as TGTGCCTGGAGTGTAACAGCTGGAAACACCATATATTTT. The variable domain in full, completed from reference TRBV30 and TRBJ1-3, reads SQTIHQWPATLVQPVGSPLSLECTVEGTSNPNLYWYRQAAGRGLQLLFYSVGIGQISSEVPQNLSASRPQDRQFILSSKKLLLSDSGFYLCAWSVTAGNTIYFGEGSWLTVV.

This chain joins TRBV28 and TRBJ2-5; 7 bases are a match to TRBD2. The CDR3 has 21 amino acids. V was pared by 3 bases and J by 0 bases, with 22 bases of the junction left unmatched. Germline V gene sequence: CDR1 MDHEN, CDR2 SYDVKM. Here the CDR3 reads CASSFVVGRREERGYQETQYF. CDR3 bases: TGTGCCAGCAGTTTTGTGGTGGGGCGCCGGGAGGAGCGGGGTTACCAAGAGACCCAGTACTTC.

V is TRBV30 and J is TRBJ1-5; a possible D gene is TRBD1 (6 bases). Trimming pared 1 base from V and 4 bases from J, leaving 23 bases between. Germline-derived CDR1 and CDR2 are GTSNPN and SVGIG (reference sequence). The length of the CDR3 is 18 residues. The CDR3, as DNA: TGTGCCTGGAGTGGGAGGCCTGACTTGGATCAGGGGAATCAGCCCCAGCATTTT. This sequence encodes CAWSGRPDLDQGNQPQHF.

Concerning this clone: A much larger clonotype is one base distant, so this may be a read error. The V call is TRBV12-3 or TRBV12-4, the J call TRBJ2-7, with no clear D. The CDR3 is 11 amino acids. V lost 5 bases and J lost 5, with 7 bases in between. CDR3 DNA sequence: TGTGCCAGCAGTCCCCTCCACGAGCAGTACTTC. Amino acid sequence: CASSPLHEQYF.

This clone was detected once. V usage is TRBV19 and J usage is TRBJ1-1, with unresolved D. The germline CDR1 and CDR2 sequences are LNHDA and SQIVND (reference sequence). The V gene lost 3 bases and the J gene lost 0 bases, with 5 bases spanning the gap. The CDR3 totals 13 residues. CDR3 in amino acids: CASSITVNTEAFF. The CDR3 coding sequence is TGTGCCAGTAGTATTACAGTGAACACTGAAGCTTTCTTT.

In its sample, this clone was seen once. The chain employs TRBV10-3 and TRBJ1-1; no firm D call. The CDR3 extends over 15 amino acids. CDR1 and CDR2 (germline): ENHRY, SYGVKD. The V and J ends lost 5 bases and 3 bases respectively, with 16 bases between them. CDR3 nucleotide sequence: TGTGCCATCAGTCGGACGGGGAACGAGCACACTGAAGCTTTCTTT. It specifies CAISRTGNEHTEAFF.

The chain is built from TRBV2 and TRBJ2-7; maybe TRBD2 (6 bases). The CDR3 length is 15 residues. CDR1 and CDR2 from the germline V gene are SNHLY and FYNNEI. Between the trimmed V and J ends, which lost 7 bases and 0 bases, there was a span of 16 bases. CDR3 sequence reads: CASNLVRGSSYEQYF. CDR3 coding DNA: TGTGCCAGCAACCTAGTTCGGGGGAGCTCCTACGAGCAGTACTTC. Looking up the rest from reference TRBV2 and TRBJ2-7 gives the full variable domain: EPEVTQTPSHQVTQMGQEVILRCVPISNHLYFYWYRQILGQKVEFLVSFYNNEISEKSEIFDDQFSVERPDGSNFTLKIRSTKLEDSAMYFCASNLVRGSSYEQYFGPGTRLTVT.

The chain joins TRBV3-1 (or the pseudogene TRBV3-2) to TRBJ2-7; 11 nucleotides agree with TRBD1. J was trimmed by 3 bases and V by 4 bases; bases with no gene match: 2. CDR1 is LGHDT and CDR2 is YNNKEL in the germline V gene (reference sequence). The CDR3 contains 14 residues. The CDR3 sequence: CASSPGTGGYEQYF. Written as DNA, the CDR3 is TGTGCCAGCAGCCCAGGGACAGGGGGCTACGAGCAGTACTTC.

The chain carries TRBV6-5 and TRBJ1-2; D gene uncertain. CDR1 and CDR2 from the germline V gene are MNHEY and SVGAGI. This CDR3 has 14 amino acids. V was shortened by 4 bases and J by 4 bases, with 13 bases between the two germline ends. CDR3 residues: CASSSGRRSYGYTF. The CDR3 DNA sequence: TGTGCCAGCAGTTCCGGTAGGAGGAGCTATGGCTACACCTTC.

V is TRBV27 and J is TRBJ1-5, with D perhaps matching TRBD1 (6 bases). The CDR3 length is 18 residues. Germline-derived CDR1 and CDR2 are MNHEY and SMNVEV (reference sequence). V was cut by 6 bases and J by 5 bases, with 26 bases left in between. The CDR3 nucleotides are TGTGCCAGCAGCCCAACGCCGGGACAAAAAGGAACCTATCAGCCCCAGCATTTT. It encodes CASSPTPGQKGTYQPQHF.

The chain is built from TRBV27 and TRBJ1-2; maybe TRBD1 (5 bases). The CDR3 extends over 15 amino acids. Per the germline V gene, CDR1 is MNHEY and CDR2 is SMNVEV (reference sequence). The ends were cut back, 6 bases at V and 3 bases at J, with 17 bases in the middle. The CDR3 sequence is CASRPRGVGDYGYTF. The CDR3 coding sequence is TGTGCCAGCAGACCTCGCGGGGTAGGGGACTATGGCTACACCTTC.

The chain uses TRBV4-2 and TRBJ2-5; weak D call: TRBD1 (6 bases). The germline V gene encodes CDR1 LGHNA and CDR2 YNFKEQ. The V gene lost 0 bases and the J gene lost 5 bases, with 13 bases spanning the gap. The CDR3 extends over 15 amino acids. CDR3 nucleotides: TGTGCCAGCAGCCAAGAAAAACAGGGTCGGGAGACCCAGTACTTC. It translates to CASSQEKQGRETQYF.

The rearrangement joins TRBV19 to TRBJ1-5; D gene unclear. CDR1 is LNHDA and CDR2 is SQIVND in the germline V gene (reference sequence). The CDR3 length is 15 residues. Trimming removed 3 bases at V and 2 bases at J, with 11 bases between. This chain's CDR3 is CASSILGEGNQPQHF. CDR3 nucleotides: TGTGCCAGTAGTATCTTGGGTGAGGGCAATCAGCCCCAGCATTTT.

V usage is TRBV7-9 and J usage is TRBJ2-7; TRBD1 is a possible D gene (6 bases). With 4 bases removed from V and 0 bases from J, the gap between germline ends came to 13 bases. Germline V lookup: CDR1 SEHNR, CDR2 FQNEAQ (reference sequence). The CDR3 consists of 15 residues. CDR3 coding DNA: TGTGCCAGCAGCTCCCAGGGGATAAGCTCCTACGAGCAGTACTTC. Translated: CASSSQGISSYEQYF.

The rearrangement uses TRBV7-2 and TRBJ2-7; tentative D call: TRBD2 (6 bases). Deletions cut 5 bases from V and 3 bases from J, with 14 bases between. Germline V gene lookup returns CDR1 SGHTA and CDR2 FQGNSA. This CDR3 has 14 residues. This CDR3 is CASSGRGEDYEQYF. The CDR3 DNA sequence: TGTGCCAGCAGCGGGCGAGGGGAGGACTACGAGCAGTACTTC.

The chain links TRBV27 to TRBJ1-5; D possibly corresponds to TRBD1 (5 bases). V was pared by 6 bases and J by 2 bases, with 11 bases between. Germline V gene sequence: CDR1 MNHEY, CDR2 SMNVEV (reference sequence). The CDR3 spans 14 residues. CDR3 region: CASRDLRGNQPQHF. Written as DNA, the CDR3 is TGTGCCAGCAGAGATCTCAGGGGCAATCAGCCCCAGCATTTT.

The V and J genes are TRBV19 and TRBJ1-4; the D is unclear. The CDR3 extends over 16 amino acids. V gave up 3 bases and J gave up 3 bases, with 14 bases separating them. The germline gives CDR1 LNHDA, CDR2 SQIVND (reference sequence). DNA for the CDR3: TGTGCCAGTAGTATTGGAGGGTATTTGGCTAATGAAAAACTGTTTTTT. Translation: CASSIGGYLANEKLFF.

V and J are TRBV2 and TRBJ1-1; no reliable D call. The CDR3 runs to 15 residues. V lost 1 base, J lost 0 bases, and 9 bases lay in between. Germline assignment: CDR1 SNHLY and CDR2 FYNNEI. The CDR3 region is CASSEVLEMNTEAFF. CDR3 DNA: TGTGCCAGCAGTGAAGTCTTAGAAATGAACACTGAAGCTTTCTTT.

The V and J genes are TRBV3-1 (or the pseudogene TRBV3-2) and TRBJ2-7, with D perhaps TRBD2 (5 bases). Looked up from germline, CDR1 is LGHDT and CDR2 is YNNKEL (reference sequence). V dropped 0 bases and J dropped 2 bases, with 14 bases sitting between them. The length of the CDR3 is 16 residues. Here the CDR3 DNA reads TGTGCCAGCAGCCAAGATCCCGGGAAAAGGACCTACGAGCAGTACTTC. Protein sequence: CASSQDPGKRTYEQYF.

The chain links TRBV28 to TRBJ1-1; no definite D call. Between the trimmed V and J ends, which lost 4 bases and 6 bases, there was a span of 15 bases. From germline, CDR1 is MDHEN and CDR2 SYDVKM. CDR3 length equals 14 residues. As DNA, the CDR3 is TGTGCCAGCAGTTCTCCCATCGGGAGGGCTGAAGCTTTCTTT. This sequence encodes CASSSPIGRAEAFF. The variable domain in full, with the rest retrieved from reference TRBV28 and TRBJ1-1, is DVKVTQSSRYLVKRTGEKVFLECVQDMDHENMFWYRQDPGLGLRLIYFSYDVKMKEKGDIPEGYSVSREKKERFSLILESASTNQTSMYLCASSSPIGRAEAFFGQGTRLTVV.

This chain uses TRBV5-4 with TRBJ1-2; D gene unclear. The CDR3 consists of 16 residues. V dropped 0 bases and J dropped 0 bases, with 12 bases sitting between them. Germline V gives CDR1 SGHNT, CDR2 YYREEE (reference sequence). DNA for the CDR3: TGTGCCAGCAGCTTGGGACTCGTACTGTCTAACTATGGCTACACCTTC. This translates into CASSLGLVLSNYGYTF. Looking up the rest from reference TRBV5-4 and TRBJ1-2 gives the full variable domain: ETGVTQSPTHLIKTRGQQVTLRCSSQSGHNTVSWYQQALGQGPQFIFQYYREEENGRGNFPPRFSGLQFPNYSSELNVNALELDDSALYLCASSLGLVLSNYGYTFGSGTRLTVV.

The J gene is TRBJ1-1, the V gene TRBV18; D remains unclear. CDR1 is KGHSH and CDR2 is LQKENI in the germline V gene. V shed 3 bases and J shed 8 bases, with 10 bases lying between them. The CDR3 loop spans 12 amino acids. Here the CDR3 DNA reads TGTGCCAGCTCACCGAGGACGGGAGAAGCTTTCTTT. Encoded protein: CASSPRTGEAFF.

This chain uses TRBV5-6 with TRBJ1-4; 7 bases line up with TRBD1. Germline V gene sequence: CDR1 SGHDT, CDR2 YYEEEE. The CDR3 has 15 amino acids. The V gene end was trimmed by 1 base and the J gene end by 7 bases; junction bases not matched to a gene: 7. CDR3 amino acids: CASSLQRDRVEKLFF. CDR3 DNA sequence: TGTGCCAGCAGCTTGCAAAGAGACAGGGTTGAAAAACTGTTTTTT.

This clone was observed a few times. J is TRBJ1-2 and V is TRBV19, with TRBD1 as a possible D gene (5 bases). The CDR3 totals 14 residues. Trimming took off 0 bases at V and 6 bases at J, with 11 bases between the two ends. CDR1 and CDR2 from the germline V gene are LNHDA and SQIVND (reference sequence). The CDR3 loop is CASSIEAGMDGYTF. The CDR3 nucleotides read TGTGCCAGTAGTATAGAGGCAGGGATGGATGGCTACACCTTC.

This chain uses TRBV9 with TRBJ1-1; possibly TRBD1 for D (5 bases). Germline V gene lookup returns CDR1 SGDLS and CDR2 YYNGEE. This CDR3 contains 16 residues. V was pared by 1 base and J by 5 bases, with 18 bases between. CDR3 loop: CASSVSAGLEGTEAFF. CDR3 bases: TGTGCCAGCAGCGTATCCGCGGGACTGGAAGGGACTGAAGCTTTCTTT.

The chain recombines TRBV19 with TRBJ2-7; 8 bases line up with TRBD1. This CDR3 region has 16 residues. Germline CDR1 is LNHDA and CDR2 is SQIVND (reference sequence). With 3 bases clipped from V and 9 bases from J, the junction kept 16 bases outside the gene matches. The CDR3 protein is CASSIGPGGDLDGQYF. For the CDR3, the DNA is TGTGCCAGTAGTATCGGGCCAGGGGGCGATCTTGATGGGCAGTACTTC.

This clone showed up just a few times. The chain combines TRBV18 with TRBJ2-7; possible D gene TRBD1, 6 bases. V lost 3 bases, J lost 2 bases, and 14 bases lay in between. This CDR3 has 15 amino acids. Germline values: CDR1 KGHSH, CDR2 LQKENI. CDR3 residues: CASSPLAGAPYEQYF. The CDR3 coding sequence is TGTGCCAGCTCACCGTTGGCAGGGGCTCCCTACGAGCAGTACTTC.